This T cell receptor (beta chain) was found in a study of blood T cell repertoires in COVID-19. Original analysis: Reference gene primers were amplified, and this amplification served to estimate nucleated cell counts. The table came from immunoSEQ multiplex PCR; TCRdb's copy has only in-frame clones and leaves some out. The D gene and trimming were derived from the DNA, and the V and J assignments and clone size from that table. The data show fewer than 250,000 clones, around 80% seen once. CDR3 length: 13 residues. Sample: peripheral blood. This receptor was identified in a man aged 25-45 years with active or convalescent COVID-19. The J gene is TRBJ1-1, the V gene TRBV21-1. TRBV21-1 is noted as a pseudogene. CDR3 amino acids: CASSRDPGTEAFF. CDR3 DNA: TGTGCCAGCAGCCGGGATCCCGGCACTGAAGCTTTCTTT.